The 21 T cell receptor beta chains below all came from one sample that was sequenced in a study of shared clonotypes between healthy human individuals. Sequencing was performed with immunoSEQ multiplex PCR; in TCRdb, only in-frame clones are kept and a portion is missing. Of some 1.5 million clones in the sample, around 95% are singletons; the top ten hold approximately 1.2%. The sample taken for sequencing was naive CD4+ T cells sorted from blood. The subset: CD45RA+ positively selected. These receptors originate from a man aged 25 to 40 in good health.

The CDR3 loop is CASSPAPRGRTYEQYF. The CDR3 region has the DNA TGCGCCAGCAGCCCGGCGCCGAGGGGGCGAACCTACGAGCAGTACTTC. This rearrangement joins TRBV4-1 to TRBJ2-7, with TRBD1 matching over 7 bases. CDR1 is MGHRA and CDR2 is YSYEKL in the germline V gene. V was clipped by 4 bases and J by 2 bases; unmatched bases: 11. CDR3 size: 16 residues.

J is TRBJ2-1 and V is TRBV4-2, with 7 bases matching TRBD2. The germline CDR1 and CDR2 sequences are LGHNA and YNFKEQ. Losses at the gene ends were 10 bases for V and 4 bases for J; bases not matched to a gene: 10. There are 14 residues in the CDR3. The DNA for the CDR3 is TGTGCCATCATCAAGGCTAGCGGATACAATGAGCAGTTCTTC. Amino acids: CAIIKASGYNEQFF.

A note on this clone: The sample carries other DNA sequences with the same CDR3. The chain joins TRBV7-2 to TRBJ2-1; 10 positions agree with TRBD2. CDR3 length: 15 residues. Germline V gene lookup returns CDR1 SGHTA and CDR2 FQGNSA. J was trimmed by 6 bases and V by 4 bases; bases with no gene match: 6. The CDR3 is CASSSPSGRFNEQFF. Written as DNA, the CDR3 is TGTGCCAGCAGCTCCCCTAGCGGGAGATTCAATGAGCAGTTCTTC.

On this clone: The sample has other DNA sequences that encode this CDR3 too. The chain employs TRBV10-3 and TRBJ2-7; no definite D call. Germline values: CDR1 ENHRY, CDR2 SYGVKD. The CDR3 is made up of 14 amino acids. V lost 0 bases and J 1 base, leaving 7 bases between the germline ends. The CDR3 region has the DNA TGTGCCATCAGTGAGTCAGGTGGGTCCTACGAGCAGTACTTC. It specifies CAISESGGSYEQYF.

V and J are TRBV19 and TRBJ1-5; no definite D call. The CDR3 contains 13 residues. Germline CDR1 LNHDA, CDR2 SQIVND (reference sequence). The V end was cut by 6 bases, the J end by 3 bases, with 9 bases between. The CDR3 is CASRAGYNQPQHF. In nucleotides, the CDR3 is TGTGCCAGTAGGGCGGGATACAATCAGCCCCAGCATTTT.

The V and J genes are TRBV5-6 and TRBJ1-1, with TRBD1 identical over 10 bases. The J segment lost 1 base and the V segment lost 4 bases, leaving 4 bases of the junction unmatched. The CDR3 contains 15 residues. CDR1 is SGHDT, CDR2 YYEEEE, per germline. The CDR3 coding sequence is TGTGCCAGCAGCCCGACAGGGGGCGCGAACACTGAAGCTTTCTTT. It is translated as CASSPTGGANTEAFF.

The chain uses TRBV11-2 and TRBJ2-1; D remains ambiguous. The CDR3 runs to 13 residues. V was pared by 4 bases and J by 4 bases, with 8 bases between. The germline CDR1 and CDR2 sequences are SGHAT and FQNNGV. CDR3 DNA sequence: TGTGCCAGCAGCTCCTGGCGGTACAATGAGCAGTTCTTC. Translating it yields CASSSWRYNEQFF.

The V call is TRBV5-1, the J call TRBJ1-5, with no clear D. CDR3 size: 14 residues. Trimming cost V 2 bases and J 2 bases, with 8 bases left between them. CDR1 and CDR2 from the germline V gene are SGHRS and YFSETQ. The CDR3 sequence is CASSFKPGNQPQHF. The CDR3 region has the DNA TGCGCCAGCAGCTTTAAACCGGGCAATCAGCCCCAGCATTTT.

This clone was seen once. J is TRBJ2-7 and V is TRBV30, with D unresolved. Germline V CDR1 and CDR2: GTSNPN, SVGIG (reference sequence). V was cut by 2 bases and J by 2 bases, with 10 bases left in between. The CDR3 is 13 residues long. The CDR3 region has the DNA TGTGCCTGGAGTCCAACACGGGCCTACGAGCAGTACTTC. Translated: CAWSPTRAYEQYF.

V and J are TRBV18 and TRBJ2-2; possibly TRBD2 for D (5 bases). Germline V gene sequence: CDR1 KGHSH, CDR2 LQKENI. The ends were cut back, 4 bases at V and 1 base at J, with 7 bases in the middle. The CDR3 spans 14 residues. In DNA, the CDR3 is TGTGCCAGCTCACTCGGACTGAACACCGGGGAGCTGTTTTTT. This sequence encodes CASSLGLNTGELFF. Based on the CDR3 plus reference TRBV18 and TRBJ2-2, the full variable domain is NAGVMQNPRHLVRRRGQEARLRCSPMKGHSHVYWYRQLPEEGLKFMVYLQKENIIDESGMPKERFSAEFPKEGPSILRIQQVVRGDSAAYFCASSLGLNTGELFFGEGSRLTVL.

This clone was detected a few times. The genes are TRBV6-1 and TRBJ1-4; D gene unclear. Germline V lookup: CDR1 MNHNS, CDR2 SASEGT. The CDR3 has 15 residues. The V and J ends lost 4 bases and 1 base respectively, with 10 bases between them. CDR3 residues: CASSGMGLTNEKLFF. The CDR3 coding sequence is TGTGCCAGCAGTGGAATGGGTTTAACTAATGAAAAACTGTTTTTT.

This chain connects TRBV4-1 to TRBJ2-7; D possibly corresponds to TRBD2 (5 bases). This CDR3 is built from 15 residues. CDR1 is MGHRA and CDR2 is YSYEKL in the germline V gene. V lost 0 bases and J lost 1, with 10 bases in between. The CDR3 protein is CASSQEVRVSYEQYF. CDR3 nucleotide sequence: TGCGCCAGCAGCCAAGAGGTGCGGGTTTCCTACGAGCAGTACTTC.

This rearrangement joins TRBV30 to TRBJ1-2, with a weak D call TRBD1 (5 bases). CDR1 and CDR2 from the germline V gene are GTSNPN and SVGIG (reference sequence). The CDR3 consists of 10 residues. The ends were cut back, 7 bases at V and 7 bases at J, with 10 bases in the middle. DNA for the CDR3: TGTGCCTTAAGGGGCGGTGGCTACACCTTC. Its protein product is CALRGGGYTF.

Only one count was recorded for this clone. The J gene is TRBJ2-3, the V gene TRBV7-2; D ambiguous. The CDR3 has 13 amino acids. V shed 0 bases and J shed 2 bases, with 3 bases lying between them. Looked up from germline, CDR1 is SGHTA and CDR2 is FQGNSA. CDR3 nucleotides: TGTGCCAGCAGCTTAGCGGCCACAGATACGCAGTATTTT. It is translated as CASSLAATDTQYF. The full variable domain, in which reference TRBV7-2 and TRBJ2-3 provide the parts outside the CDR3, is GAGVSQSPSNKVTEKGKDVELRCDPISGHTALYWYRQSLGQGLEFLIYFQGNSAPDKSGLPSDRFSAERTGGSVSTLTIQRTQQEDSAVYLCASSLAATDTQYFGPGTRLTVL.

The chain recombines TRBV7-6 with TRBJ2-5, with 9 nucleotides matching TRBD2. Germline CDR1 reads SGHVS; CDR2 reads FNYEAQ. This CDR3 region has 15 residues. Unmatched junction bases numbered 3, after V lost 1 base and J lost 3 bases. CDR3 region: CASSLGTSEKETQYF. For the CDR3, the DNA is TGTGCCAGCAGCTTAGGGACTAGCGAAAAAGAGACCCAGTACTTC.

The chain links TRBV6-1 to TRBJ2-7, with TRBD1 identical over 8 bases. Germline V gives CDR1 MNHNS, CDR2 SASEGT. CDR3 length: 14 residues. The V and J ends lost 7 bases and 5 bases, in that order; junction bases with no gene match: 10. The CDR3 here is CASTLDRVVDEQYF. The CDR3 DNA follows: TGTGCCAGCACCTTGGACAGGGTGGTGGACGAGCAGTACTTC.

The DNA of the CDR3 is TGTGCCATCAGTGGGGGGTCGGAAAACACCATATATTTT. This codes for CAISGGSENTIYF. The J gene is TRBJ1-3, the V gene TRBV10-3; tentatively, D is TRBD1 (5 bases). Germline-derived CDR1 and CDR2 are ENHRY and SYGVKD. This CDR3 is built from 13 residues. The V end was cut by 4 bases, the J end by 6 bases, with 10 bases between.

The chain is built from TRBV2 and TRBJ2-3; D unclear. The length of the CDR3 is 12 residues. V lost 9 bases to trimming and J lost 3 bases, with 10 bases between them. The germline CDR1 and CDR2 sequences are SNHLY and FYNNEI. Written as DNA, the CDR3 is TGTGCCAGTAGACTTTCGACAGATACGCAGTATTTT. Translated: CASRLSTDTQYF.

This rearrangement joins TRBV5-4 to TRBJ2-5, with 7 positions matching TRBD1. CDR1 is SGHNT and CDR2 is YYREEE in the germline V gene (reference sequence). This CDR3 has 14 amino acids. V gave up 4 bases and J gave up 3 bases; unmatched junction bases: 6. The DNA of the CDR3 is TGTGCCAGCAGCCGGGACAGCCCGAAAGAGACCCAGTACTTC. Amino acid sequence: CASSRDSPKETQYF.

V and J are TRBV4-3 and TRBJ1-1; the match to TRBD1 covers 7 bases. The CDR3 sequence is 16 residues long. Germline loops: CDR1 LGHNA, CDR2 YSLEER. V dropped 1 base and J dropped 4; count of bases not matched to a gene: 9. The CDR3 reads CASSQAAQGVGTEAFF. As DNA, the CDR3 is TGCGCCAGCAGCCAAGCAGCCCAGGGGGTAGGCACTGAAGCTTTCTTT.

V and J are TRBV6-6 and TRBJ2-7, with a possible D match to TRBD2 (6 bases). Germline CDR1 is MNHNY and CDR2 is SVGAGI (reference sequence). Trimming removed 5 bases at V and 3 bases at J, with 8 bases between. The CDR3 covers 12 residues. CDR3 coding DNA: TGTGCCAGCAGTATCGGGAGCTACGAGCAGTACTTC. This codes for CASSIGSYEQYF.